The following is a TCR beta chain sequence with its context. Its target is not known. Healthy donors had no documented immune events, such as infections, while sampled. This sample is part of a study of identifying expanded T cells in peripheral blood. Study conclusions and caveats: Clone count variance between roughly two-week samples rose with total template count.

The V and J ends lost 3 bases and 4 bases respectively, with 11 bases between them. Germline lookup yields CDR1 WNHNN and CDR2 SYGVQD (reference sequence). The CDR3 covers 14 residues. Repertoires were generated with immunoSEQ multiplex PCR, while TCRdb's copy carries only in-frame clones and drops some. The profile shows roughly 120,000 clones, about 85% of them singletons. Sequencing used blood. The TCR comes from a person aged 18 to 75 in good health. The chain employs TRBV10-1 and TRBJ2-3; D gene uncertain. The CDR3: CASSDRGGPDTQYF. CDR3 bases: TGCGCCAGCAGTGACCGAGGCGGACCAGATACGCAGTATTTT.